The T cell receptor (beta chain) under discussion was sequenced for a study of shared clonotypes between healthy human individuals. Profiled with immunoSEQ multiplex PCR; TCRdb holds only in-frame clones, not every one. The table shows about 2 million clones, with about 95% occurring only once. CDR1 is LGHNA, CDR2 YSLEER, per germline. CDR3 length: 11 residues. Between the trimmed V and J ends, which lost 5 bases and 4 bases, there was a span of 5 bases. The naive CD8 subset, CD45RO-negative cells positively selected for CCR7, excluded terminally differentiated effector memory CD45RA+ cells. The sample consisted of naive CD8+ T cells sorted from blood. The chain couples TRBV4-3 to TRBJ1-1; D not resolved. The receptor comes from a young man in good health. CDR3 loop: CASSWGTEAFF. The DNA of the CDR3 is TGCGCCAGCAGCTGGGGCACTGAAGCTTTCTTT.